This T cell receptor (beta chain) is drawn from a study of T-cell memory formation after mild COVID-19. Study conclusions and caveats: Contracting CD4+ clones were located mainly in CM and EM, and CD8+ clones in EMRA.

V lost 0 bases and J 3 bases, leaving 6 bases between the germline ends. The length of the CDR3 is 13 residues. From germline, CDR1 is SGHTA and CDR2 FQGNSA. This clonotype has just a few counts. Antigen specificity is unknown. TCRdb analysed the 5' RACE reads with MiXCR anew, one entry per CDR3 protein. The sample records 35,000 to 40,000 distinct CDR3 sequences, less than 8% being singletons. The J gene is TRBJ2-7, the V gene TRBV7-2, with D unclear. Sequencing was performed on PBMCs or a T cell subset sorted from them (not recorded which). This receptor was obtained from an adult who had mild COVID-19 (a few samples of this study predate the infection). Cell type and time point are not known. The CDR3, as DNA: TGTGCCAGCAGCTTAGCTCTACACTACGAGCAGTACTTC. Amino acid sequence: CASSLALHYEQYF.